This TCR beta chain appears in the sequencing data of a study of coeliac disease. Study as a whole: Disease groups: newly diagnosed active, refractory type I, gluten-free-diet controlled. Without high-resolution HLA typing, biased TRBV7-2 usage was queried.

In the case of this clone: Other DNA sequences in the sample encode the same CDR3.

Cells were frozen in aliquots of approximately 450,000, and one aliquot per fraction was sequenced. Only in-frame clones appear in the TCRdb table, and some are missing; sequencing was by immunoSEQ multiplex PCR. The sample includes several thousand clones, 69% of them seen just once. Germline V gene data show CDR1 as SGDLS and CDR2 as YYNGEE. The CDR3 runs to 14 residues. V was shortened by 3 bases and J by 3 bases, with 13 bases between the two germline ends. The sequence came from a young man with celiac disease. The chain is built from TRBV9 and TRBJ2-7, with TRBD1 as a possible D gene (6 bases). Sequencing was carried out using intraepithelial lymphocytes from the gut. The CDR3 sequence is CASSGGQGSYEQYF. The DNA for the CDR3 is TGTGCCAGCAGCGGCGGTCAGGGGAGCTACGAGCAGTACTTC.